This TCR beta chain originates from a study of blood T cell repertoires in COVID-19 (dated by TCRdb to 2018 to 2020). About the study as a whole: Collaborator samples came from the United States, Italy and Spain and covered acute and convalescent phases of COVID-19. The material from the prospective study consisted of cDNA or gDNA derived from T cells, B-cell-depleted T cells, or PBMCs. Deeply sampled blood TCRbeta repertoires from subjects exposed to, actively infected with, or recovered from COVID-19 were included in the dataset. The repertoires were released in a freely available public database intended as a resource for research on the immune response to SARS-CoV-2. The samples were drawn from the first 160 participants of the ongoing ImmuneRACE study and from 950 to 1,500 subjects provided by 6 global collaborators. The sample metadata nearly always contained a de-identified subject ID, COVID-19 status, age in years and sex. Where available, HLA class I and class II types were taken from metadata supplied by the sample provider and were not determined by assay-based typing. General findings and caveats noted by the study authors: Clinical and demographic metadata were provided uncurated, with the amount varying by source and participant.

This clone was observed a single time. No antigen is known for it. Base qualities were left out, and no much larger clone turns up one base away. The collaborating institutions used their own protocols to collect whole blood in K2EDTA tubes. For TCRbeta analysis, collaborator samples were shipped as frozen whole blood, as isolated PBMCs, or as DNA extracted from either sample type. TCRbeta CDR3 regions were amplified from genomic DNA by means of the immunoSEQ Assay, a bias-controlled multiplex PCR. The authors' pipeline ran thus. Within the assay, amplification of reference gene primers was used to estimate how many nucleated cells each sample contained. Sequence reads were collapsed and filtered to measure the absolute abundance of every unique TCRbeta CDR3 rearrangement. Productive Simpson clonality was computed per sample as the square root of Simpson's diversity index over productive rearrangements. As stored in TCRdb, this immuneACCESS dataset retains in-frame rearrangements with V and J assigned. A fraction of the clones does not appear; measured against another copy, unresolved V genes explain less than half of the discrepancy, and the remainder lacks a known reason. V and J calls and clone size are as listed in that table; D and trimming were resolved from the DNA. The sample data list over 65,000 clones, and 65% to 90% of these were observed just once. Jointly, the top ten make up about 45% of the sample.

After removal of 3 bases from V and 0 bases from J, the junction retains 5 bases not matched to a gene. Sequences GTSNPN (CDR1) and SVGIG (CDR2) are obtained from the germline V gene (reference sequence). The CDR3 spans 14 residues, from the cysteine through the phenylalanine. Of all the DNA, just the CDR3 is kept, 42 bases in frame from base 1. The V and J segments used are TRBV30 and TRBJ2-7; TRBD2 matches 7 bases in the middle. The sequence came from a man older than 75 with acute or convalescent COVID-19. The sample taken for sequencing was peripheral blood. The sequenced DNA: TGTGCCTGGAGAGAGCGGGGCCGCTCCTACGAGCAGTACTTC. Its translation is CAWRERGRSYEQYF.